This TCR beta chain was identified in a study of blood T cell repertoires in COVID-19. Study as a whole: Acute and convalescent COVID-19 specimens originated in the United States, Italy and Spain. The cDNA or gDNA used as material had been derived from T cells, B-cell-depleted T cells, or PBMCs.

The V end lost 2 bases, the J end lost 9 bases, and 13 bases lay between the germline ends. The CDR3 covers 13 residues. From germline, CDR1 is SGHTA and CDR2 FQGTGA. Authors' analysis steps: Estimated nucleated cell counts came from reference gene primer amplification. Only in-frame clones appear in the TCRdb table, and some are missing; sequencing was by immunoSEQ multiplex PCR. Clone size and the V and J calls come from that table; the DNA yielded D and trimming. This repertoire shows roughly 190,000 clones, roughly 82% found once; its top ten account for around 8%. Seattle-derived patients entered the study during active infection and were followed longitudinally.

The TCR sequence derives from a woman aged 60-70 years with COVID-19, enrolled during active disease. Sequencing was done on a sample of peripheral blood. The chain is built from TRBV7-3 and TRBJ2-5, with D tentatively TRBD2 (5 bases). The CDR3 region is CASSLGPDGAQYF. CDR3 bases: TGTGCCAGCAGCTTAGGGCCGGACGGGGCCCAGTACTTC.